These 3 T cell receptor beta chains came from one sample sequenced in a study of blood T cell repertoires in COVID-19. Using immunoSEQ multiplex PCR, the repertoire was profiled, and TCRdb retains in-frame clones only, with some absent. Of 120,000 to 150,000 clones listed, 80% were seen once; the top ten hold around 13%. Material: peripheral blood. Receptors were obtained from a man in his fifties or sixties with active or convalescent COVID-19.

In nucleotides, the CDR3 is TGTGCCAGCAGTTATCGGGACAGGGGAGAGCCCCAGCATTTT. Amino acids: CASSYRDRGEPQHF. The chain has TRBV6-6 and TRBJ1-5, with TRBD1 identical over 10 bases. V shed 3 bases, J shed 8 bases, and the junction held 4 bases outside the gene matches. The V gene's germline CDR1 is MNHNY and CDR2 SVGAGI (reference sequence). The CDR3 contains 14 residues.

J is TRBJ1-6 and V is TRBV7-6; D not resolved. The CDR3 spans 11 residues. Germline CDR1 SGHVS, CDR2 FNYEAQ. Deletions cut 4 bases from V and 7 bases from J, with 2 bases between. The chain's CDR3 is CASSSNSPLHF. The CDR3 bases are TGTGCCAGCAGCTCAAATTCACCCCTCCACTTT.

The J gene is TRBJ2-7, the V gene TRBV7-2; possible D gene TRBD1, 5 bases. The CDR3 is made up of 14 amino acids. V was trimmed by 6 bases and J by 4 bases, leaving 16 bases between them. Looked up from germline, CDR1 is SGHTA and CDR2 is FQGNSA. CDR3 DNA: TGTGCCAGCAGGCCAGGGCTAAGCCTATACGAGCAGTACTTC. Protein product: CASRPGLSLYEQYF.